The entry below gives a single T cell receptor (beta chain) sequence along with its context. The data are from a study of shared clonotypes between healthy human individuals. The authors loaded approximately 220 ng DNA, about 30,000 T cell genomes, into sorted-subset replicate PCRs. Produced via immunoSEQ multiplex PCR; TCRdb's table is partial and in-frame only. The table has 2,100,000 or so clones, more than 90% seen once; the top ten hold 0.1% to 0.15%. Trimming removed 0 bases from V and 6 bases from J, with 8 bases in between. CDR3 length: 13 residues. Germline V lookup: CDR1 SGHTA, CDR2 FQGNSA. This chain connects TRBV7-2 to TRBJ1-1, with D tentatively TRBD1 (5 bases). Specimen: naive CD4+ T cells sorted from blood. Noted subset: CD45RA+ positively selected. The TCR originated in a man younger than 35 in good health. This chain's CDR3 is CASSLAGVSEAFF. The CDR3 DNA sequence: TGTGCCAGCAGCTTAGCAGGGGTGTCTGAAGCTTTCTTT. Drawing the rest from reference TRBV7-2 and TRBJ1-1, the complete variable domain is GAGVSQSPSNKVTEKGKDVELRCDPISGHTALYWYRQSLGQGLEFLIYFQGNSAPDKSGLPSDRFSAERTGGSVSTLTIQRTQQEDSAVYLCASSLAGVSEAFFGQGTRLTVV.